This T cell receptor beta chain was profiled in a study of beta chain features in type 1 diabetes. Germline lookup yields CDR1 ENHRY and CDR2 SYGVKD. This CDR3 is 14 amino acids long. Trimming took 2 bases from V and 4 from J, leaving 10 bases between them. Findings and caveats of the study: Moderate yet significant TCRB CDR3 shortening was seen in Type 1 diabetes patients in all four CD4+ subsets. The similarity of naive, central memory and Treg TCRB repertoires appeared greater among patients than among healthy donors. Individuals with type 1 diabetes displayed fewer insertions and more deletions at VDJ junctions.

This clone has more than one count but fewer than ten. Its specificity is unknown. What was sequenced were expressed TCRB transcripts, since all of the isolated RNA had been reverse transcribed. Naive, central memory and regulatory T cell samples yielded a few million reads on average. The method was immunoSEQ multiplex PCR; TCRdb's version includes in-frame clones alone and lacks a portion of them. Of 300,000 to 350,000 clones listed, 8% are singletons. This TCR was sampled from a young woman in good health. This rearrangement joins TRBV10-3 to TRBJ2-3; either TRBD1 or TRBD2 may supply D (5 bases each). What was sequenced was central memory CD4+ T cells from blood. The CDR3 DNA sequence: TGTGCCATCAGTGAGGAGGGGTTCGCAGATACGCAGTATTTT. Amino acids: CAISEEGFADTQYF.